This TCR beta chain was sequenced for a study of blood T cell repertoires in COVID-19. Overall study: Donors in the United States, Italy and Spain gave samples during acute or convalescent COVID-19. PBMCs, B-cell-depleted T cells, or T cells provided the cDNA or gDNA that made up the material.

This clone was counted only a few times. The trim removed 3 bases at V and 5 bases at J, leaving 11 bases unmatched. CDR1 is LGHNA and CDR2 is YNFKEQ in the germline V gene. This CDR3 comprises 17 residues. In the original analysis: The assay estimated nucleated cells by amplifying reference gene primers. Clones were read by immunoSEQ multiplex PCR, and TCRdb kept only the in-frame ones, dropping some. D and trimming come from the DNA, and the V and J calls and clone size come from that table. Of over 200,000 clones in the sample, around 90% were seen once. Material for sequencing was peripheral blood. The TCR sequence derives from a man in his 60s who had recovered from COVID-19. The gene calls are TRBV4-2 and TRBJ1-5; 9 positions agree with TRBD1. The CDR3 protein is CASSHRGSTGGDQPQHF. CDR3 sequence (DNA): TGTGCCAGCAGCCACCGAGGGTCAACAGGGGGCGATCAGCCCCAGCATTTT.